This T cell receptor beta chain was recorded in a study of blood T cell repertoires in COVID-19. Whole-study context: Specimens from acute and convalescent COVID-19 originated in the United States, Italy and Spain. PBMCs, B-cell-depleted T cells, or T cells were the source of the cDNA or gDNA that made up the material.

This CDR3 has 14 amino acids. Trimming stripped 0 bases from V and 4 bases from J, with 10 bases between. Looked up from germline, CDR1 is SGDLS and CDR2 is YYNGEE. Patients at the Seattle site were enrolled during active infection and followed longitudinally. How the authors handled the data: Amplifying reference gene primers gave estimates of nucleated cell counts. Sequencing used immunoSEQ multiplex PCR; TCRdb keeps in-frame clones, though not all of them. That table supplies the V and J calls and clone size; D and trimming were determined from the DNA. The table includes approximately 250,000 clones, 85% to 90% detected once.

The sequencing input was peripheral blood. The TCR was taken from a woman aged 55-69 years with COVID-19, enrolled during active disease. The V call is TRBV9, the J call TRBJ1-2, with D unresolved. The CDR3 spells CASSVGLTGYGYTF. CDR3 bases: TGTGCCAGCAGCGTAGGGCTGACGGGCTATGGCTACACCTTC.